The TCR beta chain under discussion was sequenced for a study of neurological immune-mediated disorders. This clonotype has more than one count but fewer than ten. Time point defined: longitudinal time-point 2. Unsorted libraries came from 2 million PBMCs stored at -80 °C. With 6 bases clipped from V and 3 bases from J, the junction kept 8 bases outside the gene matches. The CDR3 runs to 15 residues. Germline V CDR1 and CDR2: SGHVS, FNYEAQ. The making of cDNA relied on 5'RACE with 10-nucleotide random UMIs. One entry per CDR3 protein, called by TCRdb with MiXCR from the 5' RACE reads. The sample records over 30,000 distinct CDR3 sequences, around 13% being singletons.

Input material: PBMCs. This chain joins TRBV7-6 and TRBJ2-1, with 7 bases fitting TRBD2. The clonotype was recovered from a woman in her forties in good health. The CDR3 region is CASRSSGKDYNEQFF. DNA of the CDR3: TGTGCCAGCAGGTCTAGCGGAAAAGACTACAATGAGCAGTTCTTC.